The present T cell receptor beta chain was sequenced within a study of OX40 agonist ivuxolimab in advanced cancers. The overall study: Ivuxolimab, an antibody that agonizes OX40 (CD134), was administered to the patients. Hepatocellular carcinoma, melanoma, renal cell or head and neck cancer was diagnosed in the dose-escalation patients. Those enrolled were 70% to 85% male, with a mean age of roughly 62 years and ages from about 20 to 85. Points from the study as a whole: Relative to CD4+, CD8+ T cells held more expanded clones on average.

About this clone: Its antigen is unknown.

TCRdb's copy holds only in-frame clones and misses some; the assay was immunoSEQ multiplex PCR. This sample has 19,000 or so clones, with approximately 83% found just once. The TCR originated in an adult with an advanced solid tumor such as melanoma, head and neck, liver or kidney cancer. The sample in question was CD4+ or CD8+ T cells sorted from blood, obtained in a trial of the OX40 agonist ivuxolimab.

CDR3 amino acids: CASIAWGRYGYTF. The CDR3 nucleotides are TGTGCCAGCATTGCTTGGGGACGCTATGGCTACACCTTC. The rearrangement uses TRBV6-1 and TRBJ1-2, with D tentatively TRBD1 (5 bases). Trimming stripped 7 bases from V and 4 bases from J, with 13 bases between. Germline-derived CDR1 and CDR2 are MNHNS and SASEGT. The CDR3 runs 13 residues.